The rows below give T cell receptor beta chains drawn from one sample of a study of T cell changes during pregnancy in multiple sclerosis. Only in-frame clones appear in the TCRdb table, and some are missing; sequencing was by immunoSEQ multiplex PCR. Of about 64,000 clones in the sample, around 96% were seen once. The source was CD8+ T cells from peripheral blood mononuclear cells, collected after pregnancy. The receptors derive from a female donor with multiple sclerosis, enrolled in a pregnancy study. The CDR3 runs from the conserved cysteine through the conserved F or W. The order of the fields is V gene, J gene, CDR3 protein.

V gene: TRBV19
J gene: TRBJ1-1
CDR3 protein: CASSLTGRGNTEAFF

V gene: TRBV2
J gene: TRBJ2-7
CDR3 protein: CASSATSGSFYEQYF

V gene: TRBV5-1
J gene: TRBJ1-1
CDR3 protein: CASSPLGRGDEAFF

V gene: TRBV28
J gene: TRBJ2-1
CDR3 protein: CAASTGARSYNEQFF

V gene: TRBV11-2
J gene: TRBJ1-1
CDR3 protein: CASSSGQGEWNTEAFF

V gene: TRBV13
J gene: TRBJ2-5
CDR3 protein: CASSRLAGALEETQYF

V gene: TRBV9
J gene: TRBJ2-1
CDR3 protein: CASSVESSGDRHNEQFF

V gene: TRBV5-1
J gene: .
CDR3 protein: CASSLGPKSYEQYF

V gene: TRBV30
J gene: TRBJ1-4
CDR3 protein: CAWSVTLGGEKLFF

V gene: TRBV5-4
J gene: TRBJ2-3
CDR3 protein: CASSLAPSSGDNTDTQYF

V gene: TRBV4-1
J gene: TRBJ2-7
CDR3 protein: CASSQAALGGYEQYF

V gene: TRBV11-2
J gene: TRBJ1-2
CDR3 protein: CAGKDIYGYTF

V gene: TRBV7-9
J gene: TRBJ2-7
CDR3 protein: CASSPSERYEQYF

V gene: TRBV7-2
J gene: TRBJ1-4
CDR3 protein: CASSYSRGRGTEKLFF

V gene: TRBV4-3
J gene: TRBJ2-3
CDR3 protein: CASSQRTGLSTDTQYF

V gene: TRBV28
J gene: TRBJ2-1
CDR3 protein: CASSLLAGHNEQFF

V gene: TRBV5-4
J gene: TRBJ1-1
CDR3 protein: CASSFGGNTEAFF

V gene: TRBV5-4
J gene: TRBJ2-7
CDR3 protein: CASSFWDRGNEQYF

V gene: TRBV15
J gene: TRBJ2-1
CDR3 protein: CATSRDATPDEQFF

V gene: TRBV29-1
J gene: TRBJ2-1
CDR3 protein: CSVTGVNEQFF

V gene: TRBV9
J gene: TRBJ2-7
CDR3 protein: CASSGDSSYEQYF

V gene: TRBV5-1
J gene: TRBJ2-7
CDR3 protein: CASSPYQGPNSYEQYF

V gene: TRBV29-1
J gene: TRBJ2-5
CDR3 protein: CSVEDTLQETQYF

V gene: TRBV4-3
J gene: TRBJ1-3
CDR3 protein: CASSQDRGDTIYF

V gene: TRBV5-4
J gene: TRBJ2-5
CDR3 protein: CASSLSTGMGETQYF

V gene: TRBV2
J gene: TRBJ1-1
CDR3 protein: CALDRGTEAFF

V gene: TRBV2
J gene: TRBJ2-7
CDR3 protein: CASSPLYEQYF

V gene: TRBV25-1
J gene: TRBJ2-5
CDR3 protein: CASSEGQMETQYF

V gene: TRBV2
J gene: TRBJ1-6
CDR3 protein: CASGTDSSYNSPLHF

V gene: TRBV4-3
J gene: TRBJ2-1
CDR3 protein: CASSQIGGDEQFF

V gene: TRBV15
J gene: TRBJ2-5
CDR3 protein: CATSSLGGGGETQYF

V gene: TRBV15
J gene: TRBJ2-7
CDR3 protein: CATSAGGLGSYEQYF

V gene: TRBV27
J gene: TRBJ2-3
CDR3 protein: CASSLPSTDTQYF

V gene: TRBV6-5
J gene: TRBJ1-2
CDR3 protein: CASRTEDRGHGYTF

V gene: TRBV2
J gene: TRBJ2-7
CDR3 protein: CASMMGTGGYEQYF

V gene: TRBV6-5
J gene: TRBJ2-3
CDR3 protein: CASSYKGARLSDTQYF

V gene: TRBV9
J gene: TRBJ2-7
CDR3 protein: CASSVGLAGVDEQYF

V gene: TRBV28
J gene: TRBJ1-4
CDR3 protein: CASSYPPGTGSNEKLFF

V gene: TRBV5-4
J gene: TRBJ1-2
CDR3 protein: CASRQQGANYGYTF

V gene: TRBV2
J gene: TRBJ1-2
CDR3 protein: CASPGFDRGSYGYTF

V gene: TRBV4-3
J gene: TRBJ1-2
CDR3 protein: CASSPGSTGYGYTF

V gene: TRBV4-1
J gene: TRBJ2-1
CDR3 protein: CASSRQDEREQFF

V gene: TRBV27
J gene: TRBJ1-5
CDR3 protein: CASSLGQGSGEHF

V gene: TRBV19
J gene: TRBJ2-7
CDR3 protein: CASSIGLLYEQYF

V gene: TRBV7-8
J gene: TRBJ2-7
CDR3 protein: CASSSSGGQGLYEQYF

V gene: TRBV25-1
J gene: TRBJ2-7
CDR3 protein: CASSGITTGNPYEQYF

V gene: TRBV13
J gene: TRBJ2-3
CDR3 protein: CASSAPTSGADTQYF

V gene: TRBV9
J gene: TRBJ2-3
CDR3 protein: CASRRSGADTDTQYF

V gene: TRBV27
J gene: TRBJ1-4
CDR3 protein: CASSPRQGTNEKLFF

V gene: TRBV28
J gene: TRBJ2-1
CDR3 protein: CASKLSGQEQFF

V gene: TRBV11-2
J gene: TRBJ2-7
CDR3 protein: CASSLRRQGSRDYEQYF

V gene: TRBV28
J gene: TRBJ2-7
CDR3 protein: CASSPRLVPYEQYF

V gene: TRBV28
J gene: TRBJ1-5
CDR3 protein: CASNREHNQPQHF

V gene: TRBV14
J gene: TRBJ1-2
CDR3 protein: CASSQDSGTGPSNYGYTF

V gene: TRBV19
J gene: TRBJ2-7
CDR3 protein: CASSPTRGAYEQYF

V gene: TRBV6-6
J gene: TRBJ1-1
CDR3 protein: CASSSKGQGAPEAFF